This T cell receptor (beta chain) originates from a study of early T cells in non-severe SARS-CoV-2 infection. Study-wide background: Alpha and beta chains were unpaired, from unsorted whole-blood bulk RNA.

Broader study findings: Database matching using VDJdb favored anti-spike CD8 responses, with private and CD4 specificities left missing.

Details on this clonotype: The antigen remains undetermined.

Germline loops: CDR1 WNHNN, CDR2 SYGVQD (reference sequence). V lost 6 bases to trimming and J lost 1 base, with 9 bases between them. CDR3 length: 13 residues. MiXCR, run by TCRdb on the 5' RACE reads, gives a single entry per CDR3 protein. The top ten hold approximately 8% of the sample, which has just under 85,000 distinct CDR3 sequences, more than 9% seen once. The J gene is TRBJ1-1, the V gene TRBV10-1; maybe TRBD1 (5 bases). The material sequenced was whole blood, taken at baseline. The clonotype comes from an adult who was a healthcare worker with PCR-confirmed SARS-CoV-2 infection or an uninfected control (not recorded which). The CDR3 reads CASRPGANTEAFF. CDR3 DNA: TGCGCCAGCAGGCCTGGGGCGAACACTGAAGCTTTCTTT.